These 26 T cell receptor beta chains originate from one sample sequenced in a study of blood T cells in healthy people across ages. PCR was performed a second time for about 6 to 12 cycles using a sample-barcoded 5' primer and a J-beta primer mix. TCRdb itself ran the 5' RACE reads through MiXCR, one entry per CDR3 protein. Of approximately 1.5 million distinct CDR3 sequences in the sample, 30% to 35% were seen once. Sequenced material: blood. Receptors were obtained from a woman aged 25 to 39 in good health.

This chain joins TRBV27 and TRBJ2-1, with 8 nucleotides matching TRBD2. The CDR3 is made up of 15 amino acids. The V gene's germline CDR1 is MNHEY and CDR2 SMNVEV (reference sequence). Trimming took 6 bases from V and 5 from J; bases not matched to a gene: 9. CDR3 nucleotide sequence: TGTGCCAGCAGGCCCACTCCGGGAGGGCACAATGAGCAGTTCTTC. Its protein is CASRPTPGGHNEQFF.

This clonotype was counted ten times or more. V gene TRBV7-3 combines with J gene TRBJ2-7; possibly TRBD1 for D (6 bases). CDR1 is SGHTA, CDR2 FQGTGA, per germline. The V and J ends lost 3 bases and 3 bases respectively, with 12 bases between them. CDR3 size: 14 residues. CDR3 amino acids: CASSFGQGNYEQYF. The DNA of the CDR3 is TGTGCCAGCAGCTTTGGGCAGGGGAACTACGAGCAGTACTTC.

The CDR3 region is CASSGNRATETQYF. The CDR3 region has the DNA TGTGCCAGCAGTGGGAACAGGGCTACGGAGACCCAGTACTTC. V and J are TRBV2 and TRBJ2-5; maybe TRBD1 (6 bases). V was cut by 4 bases and J by 5 bases, with 14 bases left in between. The V gene's germline CDR1 is SNHLY and CDR2 FYNNEI. This CDR3 has 14 residues.

The chain employs TRBV10-3 and TRBJ2-3; D remains ambiguous. Trimming removed 3 bases at V and 3 bases at J, with 7 bases between. There are 13 residues in the CDR3. The germline gives CDR1 ENHRY, CDR2 SYGVKD. CDR3 sequence (DNA): TGTGCCATCAGTGAAGGTGGGACAGATACGCAGTATTTT. Its translation is CAISEGGTDTQYF.

This clonotype has at least ten counts. This chain uses TRBV27 with TRBJ2-1, with 11 nucleotides matching TRBD2. Germline CDR1 is MNHEY and CDR2 is SMNVEV (reference sequence). The J segment lost 2 bases and the V segment lost 5 bases, leaving 2 bases of the junction unmatched. The CDR3 is 15 amino acids. CDR3 nucleotide sequence: TGTGCCAGCAGTCCACTAGCGGGAGCCTACAATGAGCAGTTCTTC. Amino acids: CASSPLAGAYNEQFF.

This clonotype has just a few counts. The chain employs TRBV18 and TRBJ2-1; TRBD2 aligns across 9 bases. V gave up 3 bases and J gave up 0 bases; unmatched junction bases: 3. Germline V gene lookup returns CDR1 KGHSH and CDR2 LQKENI. The CDR3 covers 16 residues. The CDR3 coding sequence is TGTGCCAGCTCACCCGTTAGCGGGAGCTCCTACAATGAGCAGTTCTTC. It yields the protein CASSPVSGSSYNEQFF.

This clonotype came up a few times. This rearrangement joins TRBV5-5 to TRBJ1-2; the match to TRBD1 covers 7 bases. The ends lost 4 bases at V and 5 bases at J; junction bases unmatched: 14. The germline V gene has CDR1 SGHKS and CDR2 YYEKEE (reference sequence). The CDR3 is 16 amino acids. The chain's CDR3 is CASSPFRDSSEYGYTF. CDR3 nucleotide sequence: TGTGCCAGCAGCCCCTTCCGGGACAGCAGTGAATATGGCTACACCTTC. Full variable domain (outside the CDR3, taken from reference TRBV5-5 and TRBJ1-2): DAGVTQSPTHLIKTRGQQVTLRCSPISGHKSVSWYQQVLGQGPQFIFQYYEKEERGRGNFPDRFSARQFPNYSSELNVNALLLGDSALYLCASSPFRDSSEYGYTFGSGTRLTVV.

Here the CDR3 reads CASSSSLTENYGYTF. The CDR3 bases are TGTGCCAGCAGCTCATCGCTTACTGAGAACTATGGCTACACCTTC. V is TRBV7-9 and J is TRBJ1-2; D gene ambiguous. Between the trimmed V and J ends, which lost 4 bases and 2 bases, there was a span of 14 bases. Germline V gives CDR1 SEHNR, CDR2 FQNEAQ (reference sequence). This CDR3 is built from 15 residues.

The chain joins TRBV7-2 to TRBJ2-7; 14 nucleotides line up with TRBD2. This CDR3 is built from 15 residues. CDR1 and CDR2 from the germline V gene are SGHTA and FQGNSA. V lost 5 bases and J lost 5; bases outside the gene matches: 5. The CDR3 is CASSKTSGRGDEQYF. In DNA, the CDR3 is TGTGCCAGCAGCAAGACTAGCGGGAGGGGGGACGAGCAGTACTTC. Filled out from reference TRBV7-2 and TRBJ2-7, the complete variable domain reads GAGVSQSPSNKVTEKGKDVELRCDPISGHTALYWYRQSLGQGLEFLIYFQGNSAPDKSGLPSDRFSAERTGGSVSTLTIQRTQQEDSAVYLCASSKTSGRGDEQYFGPGTRLTVT.

This clonotype has more than one count but fewer than ten. This chain joins TRBV28 and TRBJ2-4; TRBD2 aligns across 13 bases. CDR1 is MDHEN and CDR2 is SYDVKM in the germline V gene. This CDR3 is built from 15 residues. V shed 5 bases, J shed 7 bases, and the junction held 5 bases outside the gene matches. Here the CDR3 DNA reads TGTGCCAGCAGTCCGGGACTAGCGGGAAAGAACATTCAGTACTTC. Translation: CASSPGLAGKNIQYF.

The V gene is TRBV20-1, the J gene TRBJ2-3; no definite D call. V was shortened by 1 base and J by 1 base, with 12 bases between the two germline ends. This CDR3 contains 15 residues. The germline V gene has CDR1 DFQATT and CDR2 SNEGSKA (reference sequence). The CDR3 protein is CSARAPLGRTDTQYF. As DNA, the CDR3 is TGCAGTGCTAGAGCACCACTTGGCCGCACAGATACGCAGTATTTT.

V usage is TRBV19 and J usage is TRBJ2-6, with D possibly being TRBD1 (5 bases). V lost 10 bases to trimming and J lost 4 bases, with 11 bases between them. The germline gives CDR1 LNHDA, CDR2 SQIVND (reference sequence). This CDR3 contains 13 residues. CDR3 amino acids: CATLGLGANVLTF. DNA of the CDR3: TGTGCCACTTTGGGGCTCGGGGCCAACGTCCTGACTTTC. Full variable domain (remainder filled in from reference TRBV19 and TRBJ2-6): DGGITQSPKYLFRKEGQNVTLSCEQNLNHDAMYWYRQDPGQGLRLIYYSQIVNDFQKGDIAEGYSVSREKKESFPLTVTSAQKNPTAFYLCATLGLGANVLTFGAGSRLTVL.

The V gene is TRBV5-1, the J gene TRBJ2-1, with 8 bases lining up with TRBD2. In germline, CDR1 is SGHRS, CDR2 YFSETQ. Germline trimming cut 0 bases from V and 0 bases from J; bases unmatched to any gene: 8. The CDR3 is made up of 18 amino acids. CDR3 protein: CASSLAAVAGISYNEQFF. The CDR3 nucleotides are TGCGCCAGCAGCTTGGCCGCGGTAGCGGGGATCTCCTACAATGAGCAGTTCTTC. Full variable domain (rest looked up from reference TRBV5-1 and TRBJ2-1): KAGVTQTPRYLIKTRGQQVTLSCSPISGHRSVSWYQQTPGQGLQFLFEYFSETQRNKGNFPGRFSGRQFSNSRSEMNVSTLELGDSALYLCASSLAAVAGISYNEQFFGPGTRLTVL.

This clonotype was counted between two and nine times. The V and J genes are TRBV2 and TRBJ2-5, with a possible D match to TRBD1 (6 bases). The germline gives CDR1 SNHLY, CDR2 FYNNEI. The CDR3 totals 15 residues. Trimming stripped 1 base from V and 4 bases from J, with 13 bases between. The CDR3 coding sequence is TGTGCCAGCAGTGAAGTGGGGGCGCAGGGAGAGACCCAGTACTTC. It codes for CASSEVGAQGETQYF.

The V call is TRBV20-1, the J call TRBJ1-1, with 8 bases fitting TRBD1. V was clipped by 2 bases and J by 4 bases; unmatched bases: 6. The CDR3 extends over 14 amino acids. Germline lookup yields CDR1 DFQATT and CDR2 SNEGSKA (reference sequence). The CDR3 loop is CSARQGARGTEAFF. In nucleotides, the CDR3 is TGCAGTGCTAGACAGGGGGCGAGGGGCACTGAAGCTTTCTTT.

This chain links TRBV7-9 with TRBJ1-1, with D hard to call. Trimming removed 0 bases from V and 0 bases from J, with 14 bases in between. CDR1 and CDR2 (germline): SEHNR, FQNEAQ (reference sequence). CDR3 length: 17 amino acids. The CDR3 DNA sequence: TGTGCCAGCAGCTTAGCTGTGGCGGCAGATATGAACACTGAAGCTTTCTTT. It is translated as CASSLAVAADMNTEAFF.

The rearrangement joins TRBV7-2 to TRBJ1-2; 7 nucleotides line up with TRBD1. V was pared by 5 bases and J by 4 bases, with 13 bases of the junction left unmatched. The germline V gene encodes CDR1 SGHTA and CDR2 FQGNSA. The CDR3 runs 16 residues. The CDR3 region has the DNA TGTGCCAGCAGCCCCCAACAGGGGACAACTACCTATGGCTACACCTTC. It is translated as CASSPQQGTTTYGYTF.

This clonotype was counted between two and nine times. The chain is built from TRBV12-5 and TRBJ1-1; D unresolved. The CDR3 spans 12 residues. The V gene lost 4 bases and the J gene lost 11 bases, with 14 bases spanning the gap. CDR1 is LGHNT, CDR2 FRNRAP, per germline. CDR3 loop: CASGSELNLAFF. The CDR3 nucleotides read TGTGCTAGTGGTTCCGAATTAAACCTCGCTTTCTTT.

The rearrangement joins TRBV7-9 to TRBJ2-4, with a weak D call TRBD2 (6 bases). The CDR3 consists of 11 residues. With 8 bases removed from V and 6 bases from J, the gap between germline ends came to 8 bases. CDR1 is SEHNR, CDR2 FQNEAQ, per germline (reference sequence). The CDR3 region has the DNA TGTGCCAGCGAGGAGGGAAACATTCAGTACTTC. Translating it yields CASEEGNIQYF.

This clonotype was found a few times. The chain joins TRBV7-2 to TRBJ2-2; maybe TRBD2 (5 bases). Trimming shortened V by 5 bases and J by 8 bases, and 9 bases separated the two germline ends. The length of the CDR3 is 12 residues. Germline loops: CDR1 SGHTA, CDR2 FQGNSA. As DNA, the CDR3 is TGTGCCAGCAGCATACTAGTAGGGGAGCTGTTTTTT. It yields the protein CASSILVGELFF.

This clonotype was counted many times. The rearrangement uses TRBV12-3 or TRBV12-4 and TRBJ2-7; the D gene is possibly TRBD2 (6 bases). This CDR3 contains 14 residues. The V end was cut by 7 bases, the J end by 2 bases, with 15 bases between. This CDR3 is CASTPGEVPYEQYF. The CDR3 DNA reads TGTGCCAGCACCCCCGGGGAGGTGCCCTACGAGCAGTACTTC.

The gene calls are TRBV29-1 and TRBJ2-3; TRBD2 might be the D (6 bases). This CDR3 contains 14 residues. V was clipped by 5 bases and J by 0 bases, with 12 bases between them. Germline loops: CDR1 SQVTM, CDR2 ANQGSEA. In nucleotides, the CDR3 is TGCAGCGTTCTCCGCGGGGAGAGCACAGATACGCAGTATTTT. Its protein product is CSVLRGESTDTQYF.

The rearrangement links TRBV5-1 to TRBJ1-1; 7 bases are a match to TRBD1. The junction had 6 bases not matched to a gene; V was cut back by 2 bases and J by 5 bases. CDR1 is SGHRS, CDR2 YFSETQ, per germline. This CDR3 contains 14 residues. DNA of the CDR3: TGCGCCAGCAGCTTATCGGGACAGCTGACTGAAGCTTTCTTT. Protein product: CASSLSGQLTEAFF.

This chain links TRBV12-3 or TRBV12-4 with TRBJ2-7; possible D gene TRBD1, 6 bases. V was trimmed by 4 bases and J by 3 bases, leaving 25 bases between them. There are 18 residues in the CDR3. The chain's CDR3 is CASSSGQLSDMDFYEQYF. CDR3 bases: TGTGCCAGCAGTTCCGGACAGCTTTCCGATATGGACTTCTACGAGCAGTACTTC.

The table lists this clonotype with a few counts. V is TRBV5-5 and J is TRBJ2-7, with 12 bases fitting TRBD2. V lost 6 bases to trimming and J lost 3 bases; unmatched junction nucleotides: 7. Germline V lookup: CDR1 SGHKS, CDR2 YYEKEE (reference sequence). This CDR3 spans 15 amino acids. DNA of the CDR3: TGTGCCAGCATTCGACTAGCGGGAGAGAACTACGAGCAGTACTTC. Residues: CASIRLAGENYEQYF. The complete variable domain, with remaining parts taken from reference TRBV5-5 and TRBJ2-7, reads DAGVTQSPTHLIKTRGQQVTLRCSPISGHKSVSWYQQVLGQGPQFIFQYYEKEERGRGNFPDRFSARQFPNYSSELNVNALLLGDSALYLCASIRLAGENYEQYFGPGTRLTVT.

The chain couples TRBV18 to TRBJ1-2; D uncertain. Germline V gene data show CDR1 as KGHSH and CDR2 as LQKENI. V was shortened by 4 bases and J by 0 bases, with 12 bases between the two germline ends. The CDR3 is made up of 15 amino acids. In nucleotides, the CDR3 is TGTGCCAGCTCACGATCGCAGGATTCTAACTATGGCTACACCTTC. Its translation: CASSRSQDSNYGYTF.